This T cell receptor beta chain was identified during a study of post-analysis software for immune sequencing data. Study-level results: The five TRBV segments detected at higher frequency in patients than in controls included TRBV5-6, TRBV5-1 and TRBV20-1. Strong co-clustering by F measure was evident for samples that had been prepared in the same batch.

V was trimmed by 3 bases and J by 5 bases, leaving 10 bases between them. There are 13 residues in the CDR3. The V gene's germline CDR1 is LNHDA and CDR2 SQIVND (reference sequence). There are a few counts of this clonotype. Antigen: not known. cDNA libraries of TCR beta carried unique molecular identifiers. Each batch of about 1 to 11 million T cells produced approximately 470,000 cDNA molecules. TCRdb re-called the PCR reads through MiXCR, storing one row per CDR3 protein. The table records hundreds of thousands of distinct CDR3 sequences, approximately 53% of them present only once. V and J are TRBV19 and TRBJ1-2; D not certain. This clonotype was obtained from a girl between 5 and 17 years old with multiple sclerosis. The material sequenced was blood. The CDR3 region is CASSIYGNYGYTF. The CDR3 region has the DNA TGTGCCAGTAGTATTTACGGGAATTATGGCTACACCTTC.